The present TCR beta chain was sequenced within a study of OX40 agonist ivuxolimab in advanced cancers. Sequencing used immunoSEQ multiplex PCR; TCRdb keeps in-frame clones, though not all of them. Of 50,000 to 70,000 clones in the sample, around four fifths were seen once. The CDR3 runs to 13 residues. The germline gives CDR1 SEHNR, CDR2 FQNEAQ (reference sequence). Trimming removed 2 bases from V and 7 bases from J, with 9 bases in between. Concerning this clone: Its matching antigen is unknown.

Findings and limits, study-wide: There were, on average, more expanded clones in CD8+ T cells than in CD4+.

This sequence joins TRBV7-9 and TRBJ1-5; a possible D gene is TRBD1 (5 bases). The clonotype was recovered from an adult with an advanced solid tumor such as melanoma, head and neck, liver or kidney cancer. Here the sequenced sample was CD4+ or CD8+ T cells sorted from blood, taken in a trial of the OX40 agonist ivuxolimab. CDR3 coding DNA: TGTGCCAGCAGCTTATCAGGGACCCAGCCCCAGCATTTT. Translating gives CASSLSGTQPQHF.